This TCR beta chain stems from a study of blood T cell repertoires in COVID-19. TCRdb keeps only in-frame clones here, not all; method: immunoSEQ multiplex PCR. The sample lists a few hundred thousand clones, roughly nine tenths occurring once. V lost 5 bases, J lost 0 bases, and 14 bases lay in between. The length of the CDR3 is 17 residues. CDR1 MNHEY and CDR2 SMNVEV come from the germline V gene (reference sequence). The specimen sequenced was PBMCs or T cells enriched from blood (not recorded which). The TCR comes from a woman in her fifties or sixties who had recovered from COVID-19. This chain uses TRBV27 with TRBJ1-6; TRBD1 might be the D (6 bases). CDR3 nucleotides: TGTGCCAGCAGTCTAACAGGGTGGAGCTCCTATAATTCACCCCTCCACTTT. Its protein product is CASSLTGWSSYNSPLHF.